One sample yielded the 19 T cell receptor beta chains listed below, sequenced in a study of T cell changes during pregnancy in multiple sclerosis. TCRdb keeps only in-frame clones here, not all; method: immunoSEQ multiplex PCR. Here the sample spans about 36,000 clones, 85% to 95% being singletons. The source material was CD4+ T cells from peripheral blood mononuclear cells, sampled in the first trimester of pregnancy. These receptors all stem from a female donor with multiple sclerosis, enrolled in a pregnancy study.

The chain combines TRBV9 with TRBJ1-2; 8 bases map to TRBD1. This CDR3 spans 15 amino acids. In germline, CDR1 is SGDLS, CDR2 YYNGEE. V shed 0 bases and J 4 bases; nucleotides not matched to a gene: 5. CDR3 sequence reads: CASSVGQGATYGYTF. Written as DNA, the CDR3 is TGTGCCAGCAGCGTAGGGCAGGGGGCGACCTATGGCTACACCTTC.

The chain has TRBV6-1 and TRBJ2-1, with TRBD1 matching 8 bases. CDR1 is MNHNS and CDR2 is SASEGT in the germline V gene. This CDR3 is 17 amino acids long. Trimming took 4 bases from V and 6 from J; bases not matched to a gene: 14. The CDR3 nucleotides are TGTGCCAGCAGTGTCCGCCCCTCGGGACAGGTCGCCAATGAGCAGTTCTTC. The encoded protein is CASSVRPSGQVANEQFF.

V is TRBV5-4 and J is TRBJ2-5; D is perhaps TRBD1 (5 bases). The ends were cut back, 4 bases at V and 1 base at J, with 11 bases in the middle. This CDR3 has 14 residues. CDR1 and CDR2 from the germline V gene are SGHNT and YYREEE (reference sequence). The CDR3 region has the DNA TGTGCCAGCAGCCTTCAGGGAATCCAAGAGACCCAGTACTTC. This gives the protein CASSLQGIQETQYF. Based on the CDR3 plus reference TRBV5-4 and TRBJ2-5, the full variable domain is ETGVTQSPTHLIKTRGQQVTLRCSSQSGHNTVSWYQQALGQGPQFIFQYYREEENGRGNFPPRFSGLQFPNYSSELNVNALELDDSALYLCASSLQGIQETQYFGPGTRLLVL.

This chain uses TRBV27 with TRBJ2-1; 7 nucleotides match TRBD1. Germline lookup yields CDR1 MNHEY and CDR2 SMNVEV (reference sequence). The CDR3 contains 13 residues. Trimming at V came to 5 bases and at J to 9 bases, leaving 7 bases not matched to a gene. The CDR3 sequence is CASSMTGWLEQFF. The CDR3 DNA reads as TGTGCCAGCAGTATGACAGGGTGGCTTGAGCAGTTCTTC.

The CDR3 DNA reads as TGTGCCAGCAGCTTGAACCAGCGGGTCTACAATGAGCAGTTCTTC. Its protein product is CASSLNQRVYNEQFF. V and J are TRBV5-4 and TRBJ2-1; D possibly corresponds to TRBD2 (6 bases). Germline V gives CDR1 SGHNT, CDR2 YYREEE (reference sequence). The V gene lost 1 base and the J gene lost 3 bases, with 11 bases spanning the gap. The CDR3 consists of 15 residues.

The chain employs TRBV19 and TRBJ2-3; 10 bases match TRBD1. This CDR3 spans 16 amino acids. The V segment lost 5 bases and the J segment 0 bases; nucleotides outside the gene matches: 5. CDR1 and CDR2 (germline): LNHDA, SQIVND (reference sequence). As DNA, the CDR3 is TGTGCCAGTAGTGTCGACAGGGGGCTCAGCACAGATACGCAGTATTTT. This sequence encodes CASSVDRGLSTDTQYF.

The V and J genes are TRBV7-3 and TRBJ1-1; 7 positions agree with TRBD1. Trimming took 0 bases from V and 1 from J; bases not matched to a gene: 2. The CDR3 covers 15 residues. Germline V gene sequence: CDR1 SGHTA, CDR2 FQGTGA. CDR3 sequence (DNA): TGTGCCAGCAGCTTAACGACAGGGACGAACACTGAAGCTTTCTTT. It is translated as CASSLTTGTNTEAFF.

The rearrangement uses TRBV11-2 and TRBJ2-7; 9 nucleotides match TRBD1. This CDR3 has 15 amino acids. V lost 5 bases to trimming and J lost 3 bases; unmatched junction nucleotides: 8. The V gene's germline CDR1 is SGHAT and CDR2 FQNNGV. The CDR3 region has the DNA TGTGCCAGCAGCGCCCCGGACAGGGGAATCTACGAGCAGTACTTC. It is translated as CASSAPDRGIYEQYF.

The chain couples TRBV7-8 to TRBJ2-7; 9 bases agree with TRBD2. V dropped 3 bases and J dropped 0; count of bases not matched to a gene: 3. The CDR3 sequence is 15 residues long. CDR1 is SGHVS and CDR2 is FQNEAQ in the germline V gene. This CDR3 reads CASSFLAGSSYEQYF. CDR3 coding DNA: TGTGCCAGCAGCTTTCTAGCGGGGAGCTCCTACGAGCAGTACTTC.

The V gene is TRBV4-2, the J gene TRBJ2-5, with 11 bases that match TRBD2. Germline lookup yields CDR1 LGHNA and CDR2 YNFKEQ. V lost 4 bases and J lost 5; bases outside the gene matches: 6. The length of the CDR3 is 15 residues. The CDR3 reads CASSRVAGGVETQYF. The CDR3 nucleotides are TGTGCCAGCAGCCGGGTAGCGGGAGGGGTGGAGACCCAGTACTTC.

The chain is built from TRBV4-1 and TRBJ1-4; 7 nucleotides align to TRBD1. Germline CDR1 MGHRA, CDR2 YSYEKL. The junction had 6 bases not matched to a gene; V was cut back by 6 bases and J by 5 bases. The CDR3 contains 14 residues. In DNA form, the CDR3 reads TGCGCCAGCAGGGTGACAGGGATAAATGAAAAACTGTTTTTT. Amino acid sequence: CASRVTGINEKLFF.

Here the CDR3 DNA reads TGTGCCAGAAGCCCGGAGGCTAGCGGCCGCTACGAGCAGTACTTC. Protein: CARSPEASGRYEQYF. The genes are TRBV5-3 and TRBJ2-7, with 7 bases identical to TRBD2. TRBV5-3 is an ORF, with its function uncertain. The CDR3 contains 15 residues. J gave up 3 bases and V 4 bases, and 10 bases lay outside the gene matches.

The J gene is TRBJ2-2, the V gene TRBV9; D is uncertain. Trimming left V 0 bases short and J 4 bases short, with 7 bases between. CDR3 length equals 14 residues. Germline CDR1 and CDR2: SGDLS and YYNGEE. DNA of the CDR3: TGTGCCAGCAGCGTAGGTAGGAGCACCGGGGAGCTGTTTTTT. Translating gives CASSVGRSTGELFF.

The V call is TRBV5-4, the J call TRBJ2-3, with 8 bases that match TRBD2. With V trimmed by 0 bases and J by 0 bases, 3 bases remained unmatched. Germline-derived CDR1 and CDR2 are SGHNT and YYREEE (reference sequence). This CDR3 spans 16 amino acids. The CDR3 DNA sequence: TGTGCCAGCAGCTTGGCCTTAGCGGGGAGCACAGATACGCAGTATTTT. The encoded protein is CASSLALAGSTDTQYF.

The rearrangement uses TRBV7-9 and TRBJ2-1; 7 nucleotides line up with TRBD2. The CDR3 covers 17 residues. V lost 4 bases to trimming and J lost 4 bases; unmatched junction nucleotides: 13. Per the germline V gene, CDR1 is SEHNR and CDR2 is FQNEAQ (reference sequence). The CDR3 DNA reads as TGTGCCAGCAGCTGGGGAGGGATACCGTCCCTATACAATGAGCAGTTCTTC. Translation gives CASSWGGIPSLYNEQFF.

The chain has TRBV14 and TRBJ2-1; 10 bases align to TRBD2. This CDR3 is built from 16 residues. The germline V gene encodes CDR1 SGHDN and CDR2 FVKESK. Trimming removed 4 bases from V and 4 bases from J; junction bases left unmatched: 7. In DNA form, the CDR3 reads TGTGCCAGCAGCCCAATTAGCGGGAGGACGTACAATGAGCAGTTCTTC. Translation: CASSPISGRTYNEQFF. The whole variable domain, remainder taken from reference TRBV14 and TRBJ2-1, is EAGVTQFPSHSVIEKGQTVTLRCDPISGHDNLYWYRRVMGKEIKFLLHFVKESKQDESGMPNNRFLAERTGGTYSTLKVQPAELEDSGVYFCASSPISGRTYNEQFFGPGTRLTVL.

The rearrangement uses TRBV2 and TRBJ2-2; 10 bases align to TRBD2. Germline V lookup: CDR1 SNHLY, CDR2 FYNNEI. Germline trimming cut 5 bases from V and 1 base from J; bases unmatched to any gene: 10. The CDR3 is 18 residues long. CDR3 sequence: CASSLVRIAGGNTGELFF. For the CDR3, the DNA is TGTGCCAGCAGTCTGGTGCGGATAGCGGGGGGGAACACCGGGGAGCTGTTTTTT.

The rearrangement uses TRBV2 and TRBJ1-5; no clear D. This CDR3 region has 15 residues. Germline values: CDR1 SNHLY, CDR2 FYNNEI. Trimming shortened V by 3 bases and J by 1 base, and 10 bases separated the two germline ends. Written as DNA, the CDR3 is TGTGCCAGCAGTGACCCAGTCTTAAGCAATCAGCCCCAGCATTTT. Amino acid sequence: CASSDPVLSNQPQHF.

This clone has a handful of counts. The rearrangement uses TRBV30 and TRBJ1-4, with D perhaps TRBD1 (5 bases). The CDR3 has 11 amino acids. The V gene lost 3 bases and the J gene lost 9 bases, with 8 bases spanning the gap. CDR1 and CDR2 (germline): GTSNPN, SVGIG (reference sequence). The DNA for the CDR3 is TGTGCCTGGAGGCAGGGCCAAAAACTGTTTTTT. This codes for CAWRQGQKLFF.